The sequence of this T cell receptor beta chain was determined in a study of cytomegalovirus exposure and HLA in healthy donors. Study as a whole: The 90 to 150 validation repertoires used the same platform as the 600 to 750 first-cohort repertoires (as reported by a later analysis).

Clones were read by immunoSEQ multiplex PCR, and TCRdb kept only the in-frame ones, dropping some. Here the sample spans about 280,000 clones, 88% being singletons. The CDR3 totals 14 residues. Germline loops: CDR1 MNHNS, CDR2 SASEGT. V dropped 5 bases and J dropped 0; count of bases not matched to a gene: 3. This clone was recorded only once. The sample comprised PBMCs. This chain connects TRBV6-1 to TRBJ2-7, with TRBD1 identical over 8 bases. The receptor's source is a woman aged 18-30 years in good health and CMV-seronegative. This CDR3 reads CASSSQGASYEQYF. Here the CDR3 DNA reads TGTGCCAGCAGTTCCCAGGGGGCCTCCTACGAGCAGTACTTC.